The 19 T cell receptor beta chains below all came from one sample that was sequenced in a study of blood T cell repertoires in COVID-19. Sequencing used immunoSEQ multiplex PCR; TCRdb keeps in-frame clones, though not all of them. The table shows 150,000 to 200,000 clones, with around 90% occurring only once. Sequencing input: peripheral blood. These TCRs come from a man between 60 and 70 years old with active or convalescent COVID-19.

This chain uses TRBV12-5 with TRBJ2-7, with 8 nucleotides matching TRBD1. The CDR3 is 14 amino acids. The germline V gene has CDR1 LGHNT and CDR2 FRNRAP. V shed 5 bases, J shed 5 bases, and the junction held 8 bases outside the gene matches. The CDR3 protein is CASGMGQATNEQYF. The CDR3 nucleotides are TGTGCTAGTGGTATGGGACAGGCGACCAACGAGCAGTACTTC.

In this sample, this clone turned up once. V is TRBV10-3 and J is TRBJ2-1; 8 bases match TRBD2. This CDR3 comprises 17 residues. Germline CDR1 reads ENHRY; CDR2 reads SYGVKD. V lost 2 bases, J lost 3 bases, and 9 bases stayed unmatched. CDR3: CAISEMELGLVYNEQFF. In nucleotides, the CDR3 is TGTGCCATCAGTGAGATGGAGTTGGGACTAGTCTACAATGAGCAGTTCTTC.

The rearrangement links TRBV3-1 (or the pseudogene TRBV3-2) to TRBJ1-1, with 11 positions matching TRBD1. The CDR3 contains 15 residues. V shed 1 base and J 5 bases; nucleotides not matched to a gene: 3. Germline assignment: CDR1 LGHDT and CDR2 YNNKEL (reference sequence). CDR3 nucleotides: TGTGCCAGCAGCCAAGGAGGACAGGGGGCGACTGAAGCTTTCTTT. Translating it yields CASSQGGQGATEAFF.

The gene calls are TRBV11-2 and TRBJ2-2; TRBD1 matches 10 bases. The germline V gene has CDR1 SGHAT and CDR2 FQNNGV. There are 18 residues in the CDR3. The junction had 7 bases not matched to a gene; V was cut back by 3 bases and J by 0 bases. The CDR3 region has the DNA TGTGCCAGCAGCTTGGAGACAGGGGGCCTTTCGAACACCGGGGAGCTGTTTTTT. Translated, it gives CASSLETGGLSNTGELFF.

The chain has TRBV7-6 and TRBJ1-6; 9 nucleotides agree with TRBD1. Germline loops: CDR1 SGHVS, CDR2 FNYEAQ. After removal of 3 bases from V and 3 bases from J, the junction contained 6 bases not matched to a gene. The CDR3 length is 17 residues. CDR3 DNA: TGTGCCAGCAGCTTGGGACAGGGTCTTCTCTATAATTCACCCCTCCACTTT. Its translation: CASSLGQGLLYNSPLHF.

This clone was observed a single time. The rearrangement links TRBV3-1 (or the pseudogene TRBV3-2) to TRBJ1-4, with a weak D call TRBD1 (6 bases). Germline lookup yields CDR1 LGHDT and CDR2 YNNKEL (reference sequence). This CDR3 has 14 residues. V gave up 1 base and J gave up 3 bases, with 6 bases separating them. The CDR3 DNA reads TGTGCCAGCAGCCAAGGGACAGCTAATGAAAAACTGTTTTTT. It is translated as CASSQGTANEKLFF.

This clone came up once. This chain joins TRBV23-1 and TRBJ1-1, with 7 bases lining up with TRBD1. TRBV23-1 is designated an ORF whose function remains uncertain. After removal of 10 bases from V and 4 bases from J, the junction contained 6 bases not matched to a gene. The CDR3 is made up of 12 amino acids. The CDR3: CANRDRATEAFF. DNA of the CDR3: TGCGCCAACCGAGACAGGGCCACTGAAGCTTTCTTT.

CDR3 in DNA: TGTGCCAGCAGCTCGGGCCGGGACAGATCCTACGAGCAGTACTTC. Its protein product is CASSSGRDRSYEQYF. This chain links TRBV7-6 with TRBJ2-7, with 7 bases that match TRBD1. This CDR3 spans 15 amino acids. Per germline, CDR1 SGHVS and CDR2 FNYEAQ. With V trimmed by 4 bases and J by 1 base, 7 bases remained unmatched.

The genes are TRBV11-3 and TRBJ1-1; 7 bases align to TRBD1. Germline values: CDR1 SGHNT, CDR2 YENEEA. V lost 2 bases, J lost 3 bases, and 9 bases stayed unmatched. This CDR3 is 16 amino acids long. CDR3 loop: CASSLRQGKGYTEAFF. The CDR3 DNA is TGTGCCAGCAGCTTAAGACAGGGTAAAGGGTACACTGAAGCTTTCTTT.

The chain uses TRBV3-1 (or the pseudogene TRBV3-2) and TRBJ2-3, with 10 nucleotides matching TRBD2. CDR1 and CDR2 from the germline V gene are LGHDT and YNNKEL (reference sequence). With 4 bases clipped from V and 2 bases from J, the junction kept 3 bases outside the gene matches. The CDR3 sequence is 15 residues long. For the CDR3, the DNA is TGTGCCAGCAGCCTCAGCGGGAGGGTCACAGATACGCAGTATTTT. Translating gives CASSLSGRVTDTQYF.

J is TRBJ1-1 and V is TRBV4-2; 7 bases line up with TRBD1. The CDR3 contains 15 residues. The trim removed 1 base at V and 3 bases at J, leaving 5 bases unmatched. The V gene's germline CDR1 is LGHNA and CDR2 YNFKEQ. CDR3 bases: TGTGCCAGCAGCCAAGGAGGGGGCGCGGACACTGAAGCTTTCTTT. This codes for CASSQGGGADTEAFF.

The J gene is TRBJ1-2, the V gene TRBV18, with TRBD1 matching 7 bases. The CDR3 has 14 amino acids. Losses at the gene ends were 2 bases for V and 3 bases for J; bases not matched to a gene: 3. Germline V CDR1 and CDR2: KGHSH, LQKENI. In DNA form, the CDR3 reads TGTGCCAGCTCACCAGACAGGGAAGACTATGGCTACACCTTC. Amino acid sequence: CASSPDREDYGYTF.

The rearrangement joins TRBV7-9 to TRBJ1-1, with 10 positions matching TRBD1. The length of the CDR3 is 19 residues. V gave up 0 bases and J gave up 0 bases; unmatched junction bases: 10. Germline CDR1 SEHNR, CDR2 FQNEAQ (reference sequence). The CDR3 here is CASSLARTGGTILNTEAFF. CDR3 DNA: TGTGCCAGCAGCTTAGCGCGGACAGGGGGTACAATACTGAACACTGAAGCTTTCTTT. Looking up the rest from reference TRBV7-9 and TRBJ1-1 gives the full variable domain: DTGVSQNPRHKITKRGQNVTFRCDPISEHNRLYWYRQTLGQGPEFLTYFQNEAQLEKSRLLSDRFSAERPKGSFSTLEIQRTEQGDSAMYLCASSLARTGGTILNTEAFFGQGTRLTVV.

V gene TRBV12-2 combines with J gene TRBJ2-7; the table names TRBD2, a call not compared with the DNA. TRBV12-2 is classified as a pseudogene. The CDR3 contains 17 residues. CDR3 residues: CASRLGALGGNSYEQYF. CDR3 DNA sequence: TGTGCAAGTCGCTTAGGGGCCCTCGGGGGGAACTCCTACGAGCAGTACTTC.

The CDR3 is CASSEGQWGTEAFF. The CDR3 DNA is TGTGCCAGCAGTGAAGGACAGTGGGGCACTGAAGCTTTCTTT. V and J are TRBV2 and TRBJ1-1, with D perhaps matching TRBD1 (5 bases). Germline loops: CDR1 SNHLY, CDR2 FYNNEI. V shed 1 base and J shed 4 bases, with 10 bases lying between them. The CDR3 is 14 residues long.

The chain has TRBV5-6 and TRBJ2-7; 7 bases align to TRBD1. The ends lost 2 bases at V and 5 bases at J; junction bases unmatched: 4. There are 13 residues in the CDR3. Germline V gives CDR1 SGHDT, CDR2 YYEEEE. The CDR3 DNA reads as TGTGCCAGCAGCTTAGTCAGGGGGAACGAGCAGTACTTC. Its translation is CASSLVRGNEQYF.

The chain recombines TRBV10-3 with TRBJ2-7, with D possibly being TRBD2 (5 bases). Trimming removed 4 bases at V and 4 bases at J, with 11 bases between. Per the germline V gene, CDR1 is ENHRY and CDR2 is SYGVKD. CDR3 length: 13 residues. Written as DNA, the CDR3 is TGTGCCATCAGTGCACGGGAAGTGTACGAGCAGTACTTC. Encoded protein: CAISAREVYEQYF.

This clone was counted a single time. The rearrangement links TRBV5-1 to TRBJ1-1; tentatively, D is TRBD1 (6 bases). Germline-derived CDR1 and CDR2 are SGHRS and YFSETQ. Trimming stripped 2 bases from V and 0 bases from J, with 8 bases between. The CDR3 runs 14 residues. CDR3 nucleotide sequence: TGCGCCAGCAGCTTCAGGGGTGTGAACACTGAAGCTTTCTTT. This encodes CASSFRGVNTEAFF.

The V and J genes are TRBV27 and TRBJ2-6; TRBD1 agrees at 7 bases. CDR1 and CDR2 from the germline V gene are MNHEY and SMNVEV (reference sequence). The V segment lost 1 base and the J segment 0 bases; nucleotides outside the gene matches: 21. The CDR3 extends over 23 amino acids. The CDR3 sequence is CASSLWPPGTALTHRSGANVLTF. The CDR3 DNA sequence: TGTGCCAGCAGTTTATGGCCGCCCGGGACAGCTCTAACTCACCGCTCTGGGGCCAACGTCCTGACTTTC.